Included here is one TCR beta chain sequence, with context. Its cognate antigen is unknown. Repertoires were generated with immunoSEQ multiplex PCR, while TCRdb's copy carries only in-frame clones and drops some. There are fewer than 25,000 clones in the sample; about 74% occur only once, and around a tenth lies in the top ten. The data belong to a study of vaccination effects on CD4 cells after COVID-19. Whole-study findings and limits: Few convalescent patients and no early post-infection timepoints were included in the study. Pronounced clonal contraction occurred in clones induced by infection and by vaccine late after vaccination. From healthy vaccinees, only 1 of 255 vaccine-induced clones also reacted to common cold coronaviruses.

Sequencing followed a ViraFEST assay step that expanded antigen-specific CD4+ T cells with viral peptide pools. Isolating CD4+ T cells followed less than 11 days of culture. Nucleocapsid antibody tests were negative, and the vaccine recipients had no prior SARS-CoV-2 infection. Fresh IL-2-containing medium replaced half the medium on days 3 and 7. The sequence was collected from a human donor who received a COVID-19 vaccine. The material sequenced was CD4+ T cells from PBMCs cultured with HCoV-NL63 spike peptides, taken before COVID-19 vaccination.

The chain's CDR3 is CASSDDTQYF. DNA of the CDR3: TGTGCCAGCAGCGACGATACGCAGTATTTT. The chain uses TRBV9 and TRBJ2-3; no clear D. CDR1 SGDLS and CDR2 YYNGEE come from the germline V gene. The CDR3 contains 10 residues. Trimming cost V 3 bases and J 6 bases, with 2 bases left between them. Drawing the rest from reference TRBV9 and TRBJ2-3, the complete variable domain is DSGVTQTPKHLITATGQRVTLRCSPRSGDLSVYWYQQSLDQGLQFLIQYYNGEERAKGNILERFSAQQFPDLHSELNLSSLELGDSALYFCASSDDTQYFGPGTRLTVL.